This TCR beta chain was captured in a study of technical replicates of blood from a handful of donors. Only in-frame clones appear in the TCRdb table, and some are missing; sequencing was by immunoSEQ multiplex PCR. This sample has 58,000 or so clones, with approximately 83% found just once. The source of this sequence is a human donor in good health. Some clones in this sample may be carry-over from other donors' samples. The specimen sequenced was PBMCs.

CDR3 sequence reads: CASKDRAKNQPQHF. For the CDR3, the DNA is TGTGCCAGTAAGGACAGGGCTAAGAATCAGCCCCAGCATTTT. The chain links TRBV19 to TRBJ1-5, with TRBD1 matching 8 bases. The CDR3 runs 14 residues. V trimming: 7 bases; J trimming: 4 bases; junction bases outside the gene matches: 6. Germline lookup yields CDR1 LNHDA and CDR2 SQIVND (reference sequence).